This T cell receptor (beta chain) was sequenced in a study of blood T cells in healthy people across ages. Overall study: When template switching was applied, about one barcoded beta molecule was captured per two T cells.

The germline V gene has CDR1 MNHEY and CDR2 SMNVEV (reference sequence). The CDR3 contains 13 residues. Trimming pared 8 bases from V and 2 bases from J, leaving 12 bases between. A second PCR of roughly 7 to 11 cycles used a sample-barcoded 5' primer and a J-beta primer mix. TCRdb used MiXCR to reprocess the 5' RACE reads, holding one entry per CDR3 protein. The table has about 1.5 million distinct CDR3 sequences, about 43% seen once. Each sample provided at least 5 micrograms of extracted total RNA. This clonotype was seen repeatedly, ten times or more. Sequencing was done on a sample of blood. This TCR was sampled from a woman in her late teens or twenties in good health. The V gene is TRBV27, the J gene TRBJ1-1; a weak D match, TRBD1 (5 bases). The CDR3 DNA reads as TGTGCCAGCCGTCGGGGCAGTAACACTGAAGCTTTCTTT. Translated, it gives CASRRGSNTEAFF.